This section outlines one T cell receptor (beta chain) sequence together with its context. Its antigen target is currently unknown. Base-call qualities are not available, and no considerably larger clone is one nucleotide away. The library was produced with the immunoSEQ multiplex PCR assay. Entries here come from immuneACCESS through TCRdb and include only in-frame sequences with V and J called. Some clones fail to appear in such tables; in the studies checked, an unresolved V gene covers under half of the shortfall, and the cause of the remainder is unknown. The sample data list about 80,000 clones, and about 90% of these were observed just once. Of the sample, 1.4% is held by the ten largest clones. These data are taken from a study of T cell changes during pregnancy in multiple sclerosis (dated 2019 in TCRdb). For the study in its entirety: In women with multiple sclerosis, the researchers looked at how the T cell repertoire shifted as pregnancy progressed.

Trimming costs V 8 bases and J 1 base, and their ends lie 12 bases apart. CDR1 and CDR2, per the germline V gene, are MNHNS and SASEGT. The CDR3 numbers 13 residues from cysteine through phenylalanine. CDR3 DNA only is kept here, 39 bases in frame from base 1. The rearranged chain carries TRBV6-1 and TRBJ2-7; a weak D assignment points to TRBD2 (6 bases agree). The source was peripheral blood, collected before pregnancy. This receptor was taken from a female donor with multiple sclerosis, enrolled in a pregnancy study. The CDR3 here reads CASWGDSSYEQYF. At the DNA level, the sequence is TGTGCCAGCTGGGGGGACTCTTCCTACGAGCAGTACTTC.